Presented here are 5 T cell receptor beta chains from one specimen sequenced in a study of siplizumab effects on memory and regulatory T cells. Profiled with immunoSEQ multiplex PCR; TCRdb holds only in-frame clones, not every one. The table lists 20,000 to 30,000 clones, more than 65% of them singletons, with around 23% in the top ten. The specimen sequenced was memory CD4+ T cells sorted from blood. These receptors were obtained from a human donor in good health.

A single count supports this clone. V gene TRBV7-2 combines with J gene TRBJ2-7, with D possibly matching TRBD1 (6 bases). Trimming removed 5 bases from V and 0 bases from J, with 11 bases in between. This CDR3 is built from 14 residues. Germline lookup yields CDR1 SGHTA and CDR2 FQGNSA. CDR3 sequence: CASSTRDISYEQYF. The CDR3 region has the DNA TGTGCCAGCAGCACCCGGGACATCTCCTACGAGCAGTACTTC.

The rearrangement joins TRBV5-1 to TRBJ2-7; D gene unclear. The V gene lost 0 bases and the J gene lost 7 bases, with 11 bases spanning the gap. Germline V gene data show CDR1 as SGHRS and CDR2 as YFSETQ. CDR3 length equals 13 residues. The CDR3 loop is CASSLEVPREQYF. The CDR3 coding sequence is TGCGCCAGCAGCTTGGAAGTCCCTCGGGAGCAGTACTTC.

The V call is TRBV5-1, the J call TRBJ2-1; no firm D call. The V and J ends lost 4 bases and 8 bases respectively, with 16 bases between them. The CDR3 runs to 14 residues. Germline V gene sequence: CDR1 SGHRS, CDR2 YFSETQ. CDR3 sequence reads: CASSVPPARDEQFF. In DNA, the CDR3 is TGCGCCAGCAGCGTACCACCGGCAAGGGATGAGCAGTTCTTC. Drawing the rest from reference TRBV5-1 and TRBJ2-1, the complete variable domain is KAGVTQTPRYLIKTRGQQVTLSCSPISGHRSVSWYQQTPGQGLQFLFEYFSETQRNKGNFPGRFSGRQFSNSRSEMNVSTLELGDSALYLCASSVPPARDEQFFGPGTRLTVL.

The chain recombines TRBV28 with TRBJ1-3; 9 bases align to TRBD1. The CDR3 runs 14 residues. V trimming: 6 bases; J trimming: 4 bases; junction bases outside the gene matches: 4. Per the germline V gene, CDR1 is MDHEN and CDR2 is SYDVKM. The CDR3 nucleotides are TGTGCCAGCAGAGGACAGGGGATCGGAAACACCATATATTTT. Residues: CASRGQGIGNTIYF.

This chain connects TRBV5-1 to TRBJ2-3; 7 nucleotides line up with TRBD2. The V gene's germline CDR1 is SGHRS and CDR2 YFSETQ. This CDR3 comprises 16 residues. V lost 4 bases and J lost 3; bases outside the gene matches: 11. The CDR3 bases are TGCGCCAGCAGCCCTGGTCCAGCGGGGTCAACAGATACGCAGTATTTT. Translating gives CASSPGPAGSTDTQYF.